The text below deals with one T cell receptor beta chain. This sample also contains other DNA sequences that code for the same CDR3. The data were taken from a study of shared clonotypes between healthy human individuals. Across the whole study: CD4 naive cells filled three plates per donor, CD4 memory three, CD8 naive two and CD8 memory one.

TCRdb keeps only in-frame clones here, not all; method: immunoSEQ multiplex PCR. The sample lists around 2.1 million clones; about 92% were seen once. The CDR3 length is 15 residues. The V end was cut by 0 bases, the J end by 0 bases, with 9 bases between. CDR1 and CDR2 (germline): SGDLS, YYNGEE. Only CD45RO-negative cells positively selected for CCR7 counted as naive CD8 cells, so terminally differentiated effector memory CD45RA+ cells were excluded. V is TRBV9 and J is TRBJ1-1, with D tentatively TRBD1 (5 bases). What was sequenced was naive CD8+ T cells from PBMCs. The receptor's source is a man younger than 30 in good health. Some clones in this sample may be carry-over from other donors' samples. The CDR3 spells CASSVVLGLNTEAFF. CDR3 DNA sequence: TGTGCCAGCAGCGTAGTTCTGGGGCTGAACACTGAAGCTTTCTTT. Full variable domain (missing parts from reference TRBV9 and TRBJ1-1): DSGVTQTPKHLITATGQRVTLRCSPRSGDLSVYWYQQSLDQGLQFLIQYYNGEERAKGNILERFSAQQFPDLHSELNLSSLELGDSALYFCASSVVLGLNTEAFFGQGTRLTVV.